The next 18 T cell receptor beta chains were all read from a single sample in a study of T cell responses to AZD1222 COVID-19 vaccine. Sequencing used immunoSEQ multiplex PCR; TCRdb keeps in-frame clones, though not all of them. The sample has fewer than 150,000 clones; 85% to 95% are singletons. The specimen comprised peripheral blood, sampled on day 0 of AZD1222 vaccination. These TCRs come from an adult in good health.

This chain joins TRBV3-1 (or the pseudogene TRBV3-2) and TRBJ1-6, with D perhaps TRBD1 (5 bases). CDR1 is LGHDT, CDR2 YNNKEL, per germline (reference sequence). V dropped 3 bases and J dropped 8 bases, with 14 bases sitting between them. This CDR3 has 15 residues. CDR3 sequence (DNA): TGTGCCAGCAGCCATCTGGGACGGGGATATTCACCCCTCCACTTT. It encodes CASSHLGRGYSPLHF.

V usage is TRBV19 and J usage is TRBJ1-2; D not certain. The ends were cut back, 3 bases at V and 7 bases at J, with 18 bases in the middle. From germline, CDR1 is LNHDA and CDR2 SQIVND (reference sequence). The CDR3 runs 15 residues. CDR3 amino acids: CASSILPEARGGYTF. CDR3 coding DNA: TGTGCCAGTAGTATTTTGCCAGAGGCACGGGGTGGCTACACCTTC.

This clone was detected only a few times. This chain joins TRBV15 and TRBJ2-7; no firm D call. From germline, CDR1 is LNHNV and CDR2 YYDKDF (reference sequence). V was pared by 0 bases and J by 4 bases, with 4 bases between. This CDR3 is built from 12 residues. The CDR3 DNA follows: TGTGCCACCAGCAGAGAAGGATACGAGCAGTACTTC. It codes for CATSREGYEQYF.

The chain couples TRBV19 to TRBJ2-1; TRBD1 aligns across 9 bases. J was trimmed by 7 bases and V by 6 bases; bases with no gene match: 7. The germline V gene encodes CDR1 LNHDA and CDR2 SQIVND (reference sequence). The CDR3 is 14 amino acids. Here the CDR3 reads CASRSTGGSNEQFF. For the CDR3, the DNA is TGTGCCAGTAGGTCGACAGGGGGATCGAATGAGCAGTTCTTC.

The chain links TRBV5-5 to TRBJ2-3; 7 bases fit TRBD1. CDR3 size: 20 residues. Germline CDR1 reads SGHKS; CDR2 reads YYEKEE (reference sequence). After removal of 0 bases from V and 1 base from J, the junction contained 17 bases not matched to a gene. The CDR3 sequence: CASSLVTGQDPIRGTDTQYF. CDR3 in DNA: TGTGCCAGCAGCTTGGTTACCGGACAGGACCCCATTCGGGGCACAGATACGCAGTATTTT.

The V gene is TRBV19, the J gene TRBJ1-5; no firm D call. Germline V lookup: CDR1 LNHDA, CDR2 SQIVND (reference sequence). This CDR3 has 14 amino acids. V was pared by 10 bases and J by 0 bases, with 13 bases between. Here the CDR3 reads CANPTTYSNQPQHF. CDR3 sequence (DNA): TGTGCCAACCCGACCACTTATAGCAATCAGCCCCAGCATTTT.

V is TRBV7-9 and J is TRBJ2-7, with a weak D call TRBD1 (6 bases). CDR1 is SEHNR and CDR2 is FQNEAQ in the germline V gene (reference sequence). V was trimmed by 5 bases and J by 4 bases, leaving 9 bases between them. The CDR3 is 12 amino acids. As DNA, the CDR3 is TGTGCCAGCAGCCGGACAGCTTACGAGCAGTACTTC. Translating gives CASSRTAYEQYF. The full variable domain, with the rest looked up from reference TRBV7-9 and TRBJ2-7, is DTGVSQNPRHKITKRGQNVTFRCDPISEHNRLYWYRQTLGQGPEFLTYFQNEAQLEKSRLLSDRFSAERPKGSFSTLEIQRTEQGDSAMYLCASSRTAYEQYFGPGTRLTVT.

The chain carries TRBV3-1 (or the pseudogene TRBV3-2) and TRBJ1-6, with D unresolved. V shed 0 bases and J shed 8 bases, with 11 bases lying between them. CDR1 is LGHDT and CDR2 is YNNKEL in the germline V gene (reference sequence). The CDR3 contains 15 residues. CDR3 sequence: CASSQDWGGDSPLHF. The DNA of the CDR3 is TGTGCCAGCAGCCAAGATTGGGGTGGGGATTCACCCCTCCACTTT.

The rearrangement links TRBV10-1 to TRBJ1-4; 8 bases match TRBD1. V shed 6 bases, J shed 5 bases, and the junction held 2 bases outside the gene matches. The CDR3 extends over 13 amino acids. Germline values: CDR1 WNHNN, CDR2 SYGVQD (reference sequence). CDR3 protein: CASSGQGNEKLFF. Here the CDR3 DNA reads TGCGCCAGCAGCGGACAGGGCAATGAAAAACTGTTTTTT.

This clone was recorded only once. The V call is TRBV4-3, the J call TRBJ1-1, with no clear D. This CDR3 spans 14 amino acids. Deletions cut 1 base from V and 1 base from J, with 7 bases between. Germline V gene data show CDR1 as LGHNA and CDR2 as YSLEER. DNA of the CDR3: TGCGCCAGCAGCCAAGCCATGGAGAACACTGAAGCTTTCTTT. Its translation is CASSQAMENTEAFF.

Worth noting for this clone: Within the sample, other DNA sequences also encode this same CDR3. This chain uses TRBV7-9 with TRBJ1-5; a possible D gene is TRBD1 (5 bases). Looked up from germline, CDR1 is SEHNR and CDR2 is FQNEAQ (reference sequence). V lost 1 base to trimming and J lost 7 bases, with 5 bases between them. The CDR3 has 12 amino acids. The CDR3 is CASSLGGQPQHF. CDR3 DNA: TGTGCCAGCAGCTTAGGGGGCCAGCCCCAGCATTTT.

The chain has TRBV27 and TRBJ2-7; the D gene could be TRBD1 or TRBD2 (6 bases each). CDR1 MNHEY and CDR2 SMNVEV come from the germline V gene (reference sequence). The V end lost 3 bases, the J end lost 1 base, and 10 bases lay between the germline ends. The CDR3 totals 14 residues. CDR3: CASSLGGRSYEQYF. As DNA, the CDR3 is TGTGCCAGCAGTTTGGGGGGCAGATCCTACGAGCAGTACTTC.

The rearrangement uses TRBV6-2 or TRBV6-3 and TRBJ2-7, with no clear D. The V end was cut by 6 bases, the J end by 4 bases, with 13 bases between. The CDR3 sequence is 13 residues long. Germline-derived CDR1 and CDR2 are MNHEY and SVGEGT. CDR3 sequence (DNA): TGTGCCAGCAGCGGCAGGCCTGATTACGAGCAGTACTTC. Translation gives CASSGRPDYEQYF.

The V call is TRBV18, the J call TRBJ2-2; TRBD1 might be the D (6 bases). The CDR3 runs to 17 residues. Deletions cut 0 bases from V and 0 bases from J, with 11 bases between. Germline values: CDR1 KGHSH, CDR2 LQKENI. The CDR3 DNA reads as TGTGCCAGCTCACCACCCTGGGGGCAGGCGAACACCGGGGAGCTGTTTTTT. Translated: CASSPPWGQANTGELFF.

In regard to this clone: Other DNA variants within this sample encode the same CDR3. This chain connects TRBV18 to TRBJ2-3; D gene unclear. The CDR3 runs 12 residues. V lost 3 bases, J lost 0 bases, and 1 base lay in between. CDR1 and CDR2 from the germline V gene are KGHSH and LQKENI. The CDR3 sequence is CASSPSTDTQYF. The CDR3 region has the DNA TGTGCCAGCTCACCGAGCACAGATACGCAGTATTTT.

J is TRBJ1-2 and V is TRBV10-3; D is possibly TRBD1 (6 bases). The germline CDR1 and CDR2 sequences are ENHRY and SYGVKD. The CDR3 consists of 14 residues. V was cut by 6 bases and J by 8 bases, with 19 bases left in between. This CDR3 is CAISLRDTKPGYTF. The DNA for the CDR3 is TGTGCCATCAGCCTCCGGGACACAAAACCAGGCTACACCTTC.

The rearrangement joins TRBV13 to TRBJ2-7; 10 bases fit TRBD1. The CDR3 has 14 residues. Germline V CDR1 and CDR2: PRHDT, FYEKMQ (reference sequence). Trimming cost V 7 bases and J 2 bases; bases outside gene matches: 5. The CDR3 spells CASTDRGRPYEQYF. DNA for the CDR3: TGTGCCAGCACCGACAGGGGGCGACCCTACGAGCAGTACTTC.

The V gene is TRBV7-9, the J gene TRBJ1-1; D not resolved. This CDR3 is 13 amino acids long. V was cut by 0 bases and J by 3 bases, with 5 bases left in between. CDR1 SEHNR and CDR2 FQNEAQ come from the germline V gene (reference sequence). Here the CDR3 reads CASSLASDTEAFF. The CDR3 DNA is TGTGCCAGCAGCTTAGCGAGTGACACTGAAGCTTTCTTT.